The entry below describes one TCR beta chain. Its cognate antigen is unknown. TCRdb processed the 5' RACE reads anew with MiXCR; each CDR3 protein has one entry. The data show about 430,000 distinct CDR3 sequences, roughly a quarter seen once. This record belongs to a study of T-cell memory formation after mild COVID-19. The overall study: Largely, the TCR clusters proved donor specific.

General observations from the study: Clones that contracted from day 15 to 85 were balanced CD4/CD8, while later expanders leaned CD4+. The second-wave clones peaking on day 37 were not confirmed as SARS-CoV-2-specific. Some clones that responded were present in memory (sampled pre-infection), which suggests cross-reactive memory joined.

Sample: PBMCs or a T cell subset sorted from them (not recorded which). The receptor's source is an adult woman who had mild COVID-19 (a few samples of this study predate the infection). Cell type and time point are not known.

The CDR3 spells CASSGTDEQFF. In DNA, the CDR3 is TGTGCCAGCAGCGGGACCGATGAGCAGTTCTTC. J is TRBJ2-1 and V is TRBV5-5, with D perhaps being TRBD1 or TRBD2 (5 bases each). Germline values: CDR1 SGHKS, CDR2 YYEKEE (reference sequence). V gave up 4 bases and J gave up 8 bases, with 7 bases separating them. This CDR3 has 11 amino acids.